This T cell receptor (beta chain) was sequenced during a study of T cells in Graves' hyperthyroidism and ophthalmopathy. Germline-derived CDR1 and CDR2 are DFQATT and SNEGSKA (reference sequence). Trimming removed 4 bases at V and 2 bases at J, with 12 bases between. This CDR3 contains 14 residues. Hyperthyroidism, newly diagnosed and lasting under 2 months, affected patients aged 18 to 65. PBMCs stemmed from less than 13 ml fresh peripheral blood. RNA transcripts served as the template for amplifying TCR beta CDR3 regions. The TCR CDR3 first-round RT-PCR relied on the HTBI primer set. TCRdb re-called the multiplex PCR reads with MiXCR, one entry per CDR3 protein. The sample shows 470,000 or so distinct CDR3 sequences, less than 25% of them seen only once.

This receptor was obtained from a man between 18 and 35 years old with Graves' hyperthyroidism. The chain combines TRBV20-1 with TRBJ1-3; no firm D call. The sample taken for sequencing was blood. The CDR3: CSAIRSTAGNTIYF. CDR3 DNA: TGCAGTGCTATTAGGTCTACCGCTGGAAACACCATATATTTT.